This passage covers 19 T cell receptor beta chains from one sample sequenced in a study of early T cells in non-severe SARS-CoV-2 infection. From the 5' RACE reads, TCRdb called clonotypes with MiXCR, one entry per CDR3 protein. The sample yields around 25,000 distinct CDR3 sequences, around 5.8% seen once. Sequencing was done on a sample of whole blood. The receptors stem from an adult who was a healthcare worker with PCR-confirmed SARS-CoV-2 infection or an uninfected control (not recorded which).

At least ten counts were recorded for this clonotype. The CDR3 loop is CASSSQRTSGGIYEQYF. CDR3 nucleotides: TGTGCCAGCAGCTCTCAACGGACTAGCGGGGGGATCTACGAGCAGTACTTC. The rearrangement joins TRBV7-2 to TRBJ2-7; 14 bases are a match to TRBD2. The CDR3 loop spans 17 amino acids. Per germline, CDR1 SGHTA and CDR2 FQGNSA. After removal of 4 bases from V and 3 bases from J, the junction contained 8 bases not matched to a gene.

This clonotype was observed many times. The V and J genes are TRBV19 and TRBJ1-2; D possibly corresponds to TRBD1 (5 bases). V was trimmed by 2 bases and J by 4 bases, leaving 14 bases between them. CDR3 length equals 15 residues. Germline V gene sequence: CDR1 LNHDA, CDR2 SQIVND (reference sequence). The CDR3 sequence is CASSISGVRRYGYTF. CDR3 in DNA: TGTGCCAGTAGTATATCGGGGGTCCGGCGCTATGGCTACACCTTC. The full variable domain, in which reference TRBV19 and TRBJ1-2 provide the parts outside the CDR3, is DGGITQSPKYLFRKEGQNVTLSCEQNLNHDAMYWYRQDPGQGLRLIYYSQIVNDFQKGDIAEGYSVSREKKESFPLTVTSAQKNPTAFYLCASSISGVRRYGYTFGSGTRLTVV.

This clonotype appeared many times. The genes are TRBV18 and TRBJ2-1, with 8 positions matching TRBD1. Per the germline V gene, CDR1 is KGHSH and CDR2 is LQKENI. V lost 4 bases to trimming and J lost 6 bases; unmatched junction nucleotides: 5. The CDR3 loop spans 14 amino acids. The CDR3 DNA sequence: TGTGCCAGCTCACTAGGACAGGGCCCCAATGAGCAGTTCTTC. This encodes CASSLGQGPNEQFF. The whole variable domain, remainder taken from reference TRBV18 and TRBJ2-1, is NAGVMQNPRHLVRRRGQEARLRCSPMKGHSHVYWYRQLPEEGLKFMVYLQKENIIDESGMPKERFSAEFPKEGPSILRIQQVVRGDSAAYFCASSLGQGPNEQFFGPGTRLTVL.

This clonotype was seen repeatedly, ten times or more. This sequence joins TRBV12-3 or TRBV12-4 and TRBJ2-3; D is uncertain. This CDR3 spans 13 amino acids. V was clipped by 7 bases and J by 0 bases, with 8 bases between them. CDR3 region: CASTGSSTDTQYF. In nucleotides, the CDR3 is TGTGCCAGCACTGGTTCTAGCACAGATACGCAGTATTTT.

The table lists this clonotype with many counts. V gene TRBV7-6 combines with J gene TRBJ2-1; TRBD1 matches at 9 bases. Per the germline V gene, CDR1 is SGHVS and CDR2 is FNYEAQ. The CDR3 is 16 residues long. The V segment lost 4 bases and the J segment 2 bases; nucleotides outside the gene matches: 6. In nucleotides, the CDR3 is TGTGCCAGCAGCTCCGAACAGGGGGCCCCCTACAATGAGCAGTTCTTC. Translating it yields CASSSEQGAPYNEQFF.

This clonotype was observed many times. This rearrangement joins TRBV7-3 to TRBJ2-6; perhaps TRBD1 as D (6 bases). The germline V gene has CDR1 SGHTA and CDR2 FQGTGA. The CDR3 extends over 18 amino acids. The V gene lost 4 bases and the J gene lost 2 bases, with 18 bases spanning the gap. The CDR3 DNA reads TGTGCCAGCAGCTCCATCCCTACAGGGTTTACTGGGGCCAACGTCCTGACTTTC. Amino acids: CASSSIPTGFTGANVLTF.

This clonotype was recorded at least ten times. This chain joins TRBV11-2 and TRBJ1-6; 7 nucleotides match TRBD1. V was pared by 5 bases and J by 8 bases, with 6 bases of the junction left unmatched. This CDR3 is built from 14 residues. Germline V lookup: CDR1 SGHAT, CDR2 FQNNGV. The DNA for the CDR3 is TGTGCCAGCAGCCCGACAGGGTCGTATTCACCCCTCCACTTT. Encoded protein: CASSPTGSYSPLHF.

The table lists this clonotype with a few counts. The chain employs TRBV6-2 or TRBV6-3 and TRBJ1-4; TRBD1 might be the D (5 bases). This CDR3 has 14 amino acids. Germline V gene data show CDR1 as MNHEY and CDR2 as SVGEGT. Between the trimmed V and J ends, which lost 5 bases and 7 bases, there was a span of 14 bases. CDR3 amino acids: CASSKQVLSEKLFF. The CDR3 region has the DNA TGTGCCAGCAGTAAACAGGTTCTCAGTGAAAAACTGTTTTTT.

This clonotype came up many times. This chain connects TRBV29-1 to TRBJ1-4; D gene ambiguous. The CDR3 is made up of 12 amino acids. The germline V gene encodes CDR1 SQVTM and CDR2 ANQGSEA. V lost 5 bases to trimming and J lost 6 bases, with 10 bases between them. The DNA for the CDR3 is TGCAGCGTTAGGAGTGGGGATGAAAAACTGTTTTTT. This gives the protein CSVRSGDEKLFF. The full variable domain, completed using reference TRBV29-1 and TRBJ1-4, is SAVISQKPSRDICQRGTSLTIQCQVDSQVTMMFWYRQQPGQSLTLIATANQGSEATYESGFVIDKFPISRPNLTFSTLTVSNMSPEDSSIYLCSVRSGDEKLFFGSGTQLSVL.

There are many counts of this clonotype. The chain joins TRBV5-1 to TRBJ2-3; D uncertain. The V and J ends lost 0 bases and 4 bases respectively, with 0 bases between them. The CDR3 extends over 11 amino acids. Germline V CDR1 and CDR2: SGHRS, YFSETQ. CDR3 in DNA: TGCGCCAGCAGCTTGGCAGATACGCAGTATTTT. It specifies CASSLADTQYF.

This clonotype was seen a few times. The CDR3 region has the DNA TGTGCCAGCAGTGGAGCGGGGTTTACAGATACGCAGTATTTT. It is translated as CASSGAGFTDTQYF. J is TRBJ2-3 and V is TRBV2, with TRBD2 identical over 7 bases. The CDR3 consists of 14 residues. J gave up 3 bases and V 4 bases, and 4 bases lay outside the gene matches. Per the germline V gene, CDR1 is SNHLY and CDR2 is FYNNEI.

This clonotype was detected many times. The chain links TRBV18 to TRBJ1-2, with 7 bases lining up with TRBD1. Germline V gene data show CDR1 as KGHSH and CDR2 as LQKENI. The CDR3 is made up of 18 amino acids. With V trimmed by 3 bases and J by 4 bases, 17 bases remained unmatched. The CDR3 loop reads CASSPLPPWTGDFYGYTF. The DNA of the CDR3 is TGTGCCAGCTCACCTTTACCTCCTTGGACAGGTGATTTCTATGGCTACACCTTC.

This clonotype was counted ten times or more. The chain recombines TRBV6-2 or TRBV6-3 with TRBJ2-7; no definite D call. The CDR3 runs to 12 residues. Looked up from germline, CDR1 is MNHEY and CDR2 is SVGEGT. With 10 bases removed from V and 0 bases from J, the gap between germline ends came to 10 bases. This chain's CDR3 is CATTAVSYEQYF. As DNA, the CDR3 is TGTGCCACCACGGCGGTCTCCTACGAGCAGTACTTC.

This rearrangement joins TRBV6-1 to TRBJ2-1; a weak D match, TRBD2 (6 bases). Germline-derived CDR1 and CDR2 are MNHNS and SASEGT. Between the trimmed V and J ends, which lost 6 bases and 8 bases, there was a span of 14 bases. The CDR3 consists of 13 residues. The DNA for the CDR3 is TGTGCCAGCAGCCGGACTGGGGACTATGAGCAGTTCTTC. Its translation is CASSRTGDYEQFF.

This clonotype was counted many times. The gene calls are TRBV29-1 and TRBJ2-1, with D possibly TRBD1 on 5 matching bases. Trimming stripped 3 bases from V and 6 bases from J, with 9 bases between. Per germline, CDR1 SQVTM and CDR2 ANQGSEA. The CDR3 is 12 residues long. The CDR3 spells CSVEARVNEQFF. CDR3 DNA: TGCAGCGTTGAGGCCAGGGTCAATGAGCAGTTCTTC.

This clonotype was observed a few times. The chain links TRBV2 to TRBJ1-1; TRBD1 matches 8 bases. CDR1 is SNHLY and CDR2 is FYNNEI in the germline V gene. The CDR3 spans 13 residues. V trimming: 8 bases; J trimming: 1 base; junction bases outside the gene matches: 3. CDR3 bases: TGTGCCAGCCAGGGGGCCCGGAACACTGAAGCTTTCTTT. This translates into CASQGARNTEAFF.

In its sample, this clonotype ranks as medium-sized. The chain has TRBV9 and TRBJ2-4, with D perhaps TRBD1 or TRBD2 (5 bases each). Germline V CDR1 and CDR2: SGDLS, YYNGEE. This CDR3 comprises 12 residues. V was cut by 4 bases and J by 5 bases, with 7 bases left in between. Here the CDR3 reads CASSPGQNIQYF. Written as DNA, the CDR3 is TGTGCCAGCAGCCCGGGGCAAAACATTCAGTACTTC.

This clonotype was found many times. V gene TRBV3-1 combines with J gene TRBJ2-4, with 7 bases lining up with TRBD1. Trimming at V came to 6 bases and at J to 13 bases, leaving 9 bases not matched to a gene. The germline V gene encodes CDR1 LGHDT and CDR2 YNNKEL (reference sequence). The CDR3 runs 12 residues. Written as DNA, the CDR3 is TGTGCCAGCAGTGAGGGACAGTCCAACCAGTACTTC. This codes for CASSEGQSNQYF.

This clonotype was counted at least ten times. This rearrangement joins TRBV10-2 to TRBJ1-2, with TRBD1 identical over 7 bases. CDR1 is WSHSY, CDR2 SAAADI, per germline. CDR3 length: 15 residues. V shed 6 bases and J 2 bases; nucleotides not matched to a gene: 9. This chain's CDR3 is CASSQDREPNYGYTF. CDR3 in DNA: TGCGCCAGCAGCCAAGACAGGGAGCCCAACTATGGCTACACCTTC.